These 5 T cell receptor beta chains share one sample of origin, sequenced in a study of CD4 T cells in relation to SARS-CoV-2 and coronaviruses. Before the COVID-19 pandemic, during about 2011-2019, CD4+ T cells were taken from unexposed donors. The cells were cultured for about ten days before CD4+ T cells were isolated. The protocol was immunoSEQ multiplex PCR, while the TCRdb copy is restricted to in-frame clones and leaves out a portion. Of around 22,000 clones in the sample, under 80% were seen once. Their specific antigens are unknown. Sequencing was performed on CD4+ T cells from PBMCs, cultured in vitro. The receptors stem from a human donor in good health.

This clone occurred once. V is TRBV5-1 and J is TRBJ2-3; 10 bases line up with TRBD2. The germline V gene has CDR1 SGHRS and CDR2 YFSETQ. V trimming: 4 bases; J trimming: 0 bases; junction bases outside the gene matches: 14. CDR3 length equals 19 residues. The CDR3 DNA is TGCGCCAGCAGCCTCAGATCACATAGTAGCGGGAGGAGCACAGATACGCAGTATTTT. It is translated as CASSLRSHSSGRSTDTQYF.

J is TRBJ2-1 and V is TRBV5-1; 10 bases are shared with TRBD2. The V segment lost 0 bases and the J segment 6 bases; nucleotides outside the gene matches: 3. The length of the CDR3 is 15 residues. CDR1 is SGHRS and CDR2 is YFSETQ in the germline V gene. Here the CDR3 DNA reads TGCGCCAGCAGCTTGGCTAGCGGGAGCCCCAATGAGCAGTTCTTC. Its translation: CASSLASGSPNEQFF.

The CDR3 is CASSLRRAYEQYF. CDR3 sequence (DNA): TGTGCCAGCAGCCTCCGAAGGGCCTACGAGCAGTACTTC. The chain has TRBV11-2 and TRBJ2-7; D not resolved. CDR1 SGHAT and CDR2 FQNNGV come from the germline V gene. Trimming pared 5 bases from V and 2 bases from J, leaving 10 bases between. The CDR3 consists of 13 residues.

CDR3 sequence reads: CASSGGLSIAKNIQYF. The CDR3 region has the DNA TGTGCCAGCAGTGGGGGCCTGAGTATAGCCAAAAACATTCAGTACTTC. The chain has TRBV2 and TRBJ2-4, with a weak D call TRBD1 (5 bases). The CDR3 contains 16 residues. V was clipped by 4 bases and J by 0 bases, with 13 bases between them. Germline lookup yields CDR1 SNHLY and CDR2 FYNNEI.

The V and J genes are TRBV18 and TRBJ2-1; D might be TRBD2 (6 bases). Germline V CDR1 and CDR2: KGHSH, LQKENI. This CDR3 is built from 15 residues. V was clipped by 3 bases and J by 8 bases, with 17 bases between them. The CDR3 sequence is CASSPPNRLDHEQFF. The DNA for the CDR3 is TGTGCCAGCTCACCCCCAAATAGACTAGATCATGAGCAGTTCTTC.